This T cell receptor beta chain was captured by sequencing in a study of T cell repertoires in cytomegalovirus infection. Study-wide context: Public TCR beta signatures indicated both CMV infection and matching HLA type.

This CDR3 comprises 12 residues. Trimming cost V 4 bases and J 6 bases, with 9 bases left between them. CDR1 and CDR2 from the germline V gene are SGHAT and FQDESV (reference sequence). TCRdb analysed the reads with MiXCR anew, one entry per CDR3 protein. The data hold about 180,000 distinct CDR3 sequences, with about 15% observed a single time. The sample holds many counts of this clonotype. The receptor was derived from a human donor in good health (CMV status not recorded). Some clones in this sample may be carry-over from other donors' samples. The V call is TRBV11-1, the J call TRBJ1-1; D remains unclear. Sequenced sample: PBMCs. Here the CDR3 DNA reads TGTGCCAGCAGCTCAGACGTGCCTGAAGCTTTCTTT. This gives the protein CASSSDVPEAFF.